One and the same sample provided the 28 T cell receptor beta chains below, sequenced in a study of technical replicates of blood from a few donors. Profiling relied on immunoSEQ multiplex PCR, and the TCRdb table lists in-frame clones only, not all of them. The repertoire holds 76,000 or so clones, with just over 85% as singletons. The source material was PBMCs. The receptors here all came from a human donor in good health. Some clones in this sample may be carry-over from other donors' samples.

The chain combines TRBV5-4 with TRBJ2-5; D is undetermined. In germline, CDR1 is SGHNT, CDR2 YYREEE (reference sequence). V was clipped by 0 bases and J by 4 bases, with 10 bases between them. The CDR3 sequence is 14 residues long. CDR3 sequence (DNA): TGTGCCAGCAGCTTGGAAGCCAAACCAGAGACCCAGTACTTC. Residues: CASSLEAKPETQYF.

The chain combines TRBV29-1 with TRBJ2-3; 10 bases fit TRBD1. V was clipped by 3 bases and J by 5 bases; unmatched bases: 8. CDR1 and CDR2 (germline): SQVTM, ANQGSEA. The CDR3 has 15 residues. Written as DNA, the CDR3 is TGCAGCGTTGAGGGACCGACAGGGGGCAAAGATACGCAGTATTTT. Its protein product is CSVEGPTGGKDTQYF.

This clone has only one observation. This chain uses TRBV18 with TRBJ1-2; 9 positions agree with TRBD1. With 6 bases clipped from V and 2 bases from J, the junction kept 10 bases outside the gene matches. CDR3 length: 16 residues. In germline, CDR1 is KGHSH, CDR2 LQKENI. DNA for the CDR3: TGTGCCAGCTCGGACACCCTGACAGGGGGGAACTATGGCTACACCTTC. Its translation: CASSDTLTGGNYGYTF. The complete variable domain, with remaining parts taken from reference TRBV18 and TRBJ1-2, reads NAGVMQNPRHLVRRRGQEARLRCSPMKGHSHVYWYRQLPEEGLKFMVYLQKENIIDESGMPKERFSAEFPKEGPSILRIQQVVRGDSAAYFCASSDTLTGGNYGYTFGSGTRLTVV.

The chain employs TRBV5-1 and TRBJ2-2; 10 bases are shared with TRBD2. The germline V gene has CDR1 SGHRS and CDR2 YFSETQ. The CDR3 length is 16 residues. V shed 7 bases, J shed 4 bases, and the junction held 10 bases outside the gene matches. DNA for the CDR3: TGCGCCAGCCGATCCGGGACTAGCGTTTTCACCGGGGAGCTGTTTTTT. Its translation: CASRSGTSVFTGELFF.

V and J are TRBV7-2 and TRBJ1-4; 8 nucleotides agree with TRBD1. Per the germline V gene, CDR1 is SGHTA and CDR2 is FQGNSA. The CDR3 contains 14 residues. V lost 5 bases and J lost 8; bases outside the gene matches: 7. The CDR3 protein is CASSPGQGREKLFF. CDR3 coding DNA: TGTGCCAGCAGCCCTGGACAGGGTAGGGAAAAACTGTTTTTT.

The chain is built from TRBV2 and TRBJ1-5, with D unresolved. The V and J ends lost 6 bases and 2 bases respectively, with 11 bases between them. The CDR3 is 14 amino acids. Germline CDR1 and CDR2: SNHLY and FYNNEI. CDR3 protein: CASSGNSRNQPQHF. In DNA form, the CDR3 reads TGTGCCAGCAGCGGAAACAGCCGCAATCAGCCCCAGCATTTT.

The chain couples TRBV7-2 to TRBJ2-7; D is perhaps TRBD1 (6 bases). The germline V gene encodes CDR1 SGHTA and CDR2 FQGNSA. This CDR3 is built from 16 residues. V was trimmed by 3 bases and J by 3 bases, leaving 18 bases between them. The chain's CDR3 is CASSFTSGQTFYEQYF. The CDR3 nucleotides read TGTGCCAGCAGCTTCACTTCGGGACAAACATTCTACGAGCAGTACTTC.

The CDR3, as DNA: TGTGCCAGCAGCCAAGATTGGGGGGACGTCCGGGGCTACACCTTC. Its protein is CASSQDWGDVRGYTF. This chain joins TRBV14 and TRBJ1-2, with a weak D call TRBD1 (5 bases). Germline V lookup: CDR1 SGHDN, CDR2 FVKESK. The CDR3 length is 15 residues. V lost 0 bases, J lost 8 bases, and 16 bases lay in between.

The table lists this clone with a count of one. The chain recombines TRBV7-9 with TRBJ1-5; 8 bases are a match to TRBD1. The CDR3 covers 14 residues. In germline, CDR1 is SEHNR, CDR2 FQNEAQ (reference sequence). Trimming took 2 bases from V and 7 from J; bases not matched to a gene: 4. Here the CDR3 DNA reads TGTGCCAGCAGCTTATCAGGGGGCGAACAGCCCCAGCATTTT. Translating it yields CASSLSGGEQPQHF. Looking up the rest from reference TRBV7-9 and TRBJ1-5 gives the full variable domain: DTGVSQNPRHKITKRGQNVTFRCDPISEHNRLYWYRQTLGQGPEFLTYFQNEAQLEKSRLLSDRFSAERPKGSFSTLEIQRTEQGDSAMYLCASSLSGGEQPQHFGDGTRLSIL.

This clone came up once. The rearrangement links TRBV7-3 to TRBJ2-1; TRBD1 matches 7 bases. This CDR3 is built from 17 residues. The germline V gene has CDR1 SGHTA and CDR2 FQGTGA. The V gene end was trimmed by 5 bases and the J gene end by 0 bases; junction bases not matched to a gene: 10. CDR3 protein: CASSPRQGFSSYNEQFF. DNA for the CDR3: TGTGCCAGCAGCCCGAGACAGGGCTTTTCCTCCTACAATGAGCAGTTCTTC.

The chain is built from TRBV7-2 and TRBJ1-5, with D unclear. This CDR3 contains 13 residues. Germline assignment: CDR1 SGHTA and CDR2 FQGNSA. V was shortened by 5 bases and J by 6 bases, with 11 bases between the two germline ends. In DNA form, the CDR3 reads TGTGCCAGCAGCCCTTTGCGGAGTCAGCCCCAGCATTTT. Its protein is CASSPLRSQPQHF.

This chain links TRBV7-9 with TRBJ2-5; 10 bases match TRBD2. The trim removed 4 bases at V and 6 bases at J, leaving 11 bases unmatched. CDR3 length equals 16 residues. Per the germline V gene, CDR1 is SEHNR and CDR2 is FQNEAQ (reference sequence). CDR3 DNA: TGTGCCAGCAGCTACTACACAGCGGGGGGGCCTAAGACCCAGTACTTC. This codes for CASSYYTAGGPKTQYF.

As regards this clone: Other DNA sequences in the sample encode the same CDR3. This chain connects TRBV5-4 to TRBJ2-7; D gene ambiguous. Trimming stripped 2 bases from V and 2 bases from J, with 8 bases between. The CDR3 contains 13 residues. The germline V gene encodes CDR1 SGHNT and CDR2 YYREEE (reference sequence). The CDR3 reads CASSLSGTYEQYF. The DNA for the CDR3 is TGTGCCAGCAGCTTATCAGGAACCTACGAGCAGTACTTC.

DNA for the CDR3: TGTGCCAGCTTTACTAGCGTCCGCCCCTACAATGAGCAGTTCTTC. It encodes CASFTSVRPYNEQFF. This sequence joins TRBV5-6 and TRBJ2-1; 7 bases are shared with TRBD2. V gave up 7 bases and J gave up 2 bases; unmatched junction bases: 9. Germline lookup yields CDR1 SGHDT and CDR2 YYEEEE. The CDR3 totals 15 residues.

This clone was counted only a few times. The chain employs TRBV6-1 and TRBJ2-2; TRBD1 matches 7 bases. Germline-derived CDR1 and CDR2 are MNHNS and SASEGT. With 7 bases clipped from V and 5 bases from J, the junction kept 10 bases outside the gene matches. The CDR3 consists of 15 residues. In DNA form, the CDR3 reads TGTGCCAGCAAGAATGACAGGGTGTTTACCGGGGAGCTGTTTTTT. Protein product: CASKNDRVFTGELFF.

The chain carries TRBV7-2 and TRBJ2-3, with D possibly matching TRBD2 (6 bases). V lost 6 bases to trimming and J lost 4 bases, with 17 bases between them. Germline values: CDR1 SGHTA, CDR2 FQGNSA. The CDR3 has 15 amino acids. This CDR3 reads CASSPRDSPPDTQYF. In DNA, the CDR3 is TGTGCCAGCAGTCCCCGGGACTCCCCCCCAGATACGCAGTATTTT.

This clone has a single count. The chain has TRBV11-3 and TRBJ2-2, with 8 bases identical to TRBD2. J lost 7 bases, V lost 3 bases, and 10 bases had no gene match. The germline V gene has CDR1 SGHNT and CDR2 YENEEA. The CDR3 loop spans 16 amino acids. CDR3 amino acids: CASSLGGRYDLGELFF. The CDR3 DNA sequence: TGTGCCAGCAGCTTGGGCGGGAGGTACGACCTCGGGGAGCTGTTTTTT.

The CDR3 loop reads CASSATSGVYNEQFF. The DNA of the CDR3 is TGTGCCAGCAGCGCGACTAGCGGAGTATACAATGAGCAGTTCTTC. This chain links TRBV7-6 with TRBJ2-1; 9 bases match TRBD2. The CDR3 has 15 residues. Germline loops: CDR1 SGHVS, CDR2 FNYEAQ. V lost 5 bases to trimming and J lost 4 bases; unmatched junction nucleotides: 6. Drawing the rest from reference TRBV7-6 and TRBJ2-1, the complete variable domain is GAGVSQSPRYKVTKRGQDVALRCDPISGHVSLYWYRQALGQGPEFLTYFNYEAQQDKSGLPNDRFSAERPEGSISTLTIQRTEQRDSAMYRCASSATSGVYNEQFFGPGTRLTVL.

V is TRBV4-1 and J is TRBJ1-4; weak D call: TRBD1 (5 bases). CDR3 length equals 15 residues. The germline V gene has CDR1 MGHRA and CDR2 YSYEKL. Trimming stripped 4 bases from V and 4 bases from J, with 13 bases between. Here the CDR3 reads CASSPYDRYNEKLFF. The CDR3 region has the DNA TGCGCCAGCAGCCCGTACGACAGATATAATGAAAAACTGTTTTTT.

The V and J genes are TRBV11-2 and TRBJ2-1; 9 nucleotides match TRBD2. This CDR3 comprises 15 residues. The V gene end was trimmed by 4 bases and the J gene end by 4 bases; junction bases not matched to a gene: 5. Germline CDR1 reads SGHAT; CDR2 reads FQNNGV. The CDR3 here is CASSSGTSSYNEQFF. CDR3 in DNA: TGTGCCAGCAGCTCAGGGACTAGCAGTTACAATGAGCAGTTCTTC. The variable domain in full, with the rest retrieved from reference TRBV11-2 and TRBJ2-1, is EAGVAQSPRYKIIEKRQSVAFWCNPISGHATLYWYQQILGQGPKLLIQFQNNGVVDDSQLPKDRFSAERLKGVDSTLKIQPAKLEDSAVYLCASSSGTSSYNEQFFGPGTRLTVL.

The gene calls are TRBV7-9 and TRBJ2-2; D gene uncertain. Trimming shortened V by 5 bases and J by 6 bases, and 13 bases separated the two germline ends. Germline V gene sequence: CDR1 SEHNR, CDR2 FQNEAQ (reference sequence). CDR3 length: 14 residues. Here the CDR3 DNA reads TGTGCCAGCAGCCCCGTCCTCTCTGCCGGGGAGCTGTTTTTT. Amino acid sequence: CASSPVLSAGELFF.

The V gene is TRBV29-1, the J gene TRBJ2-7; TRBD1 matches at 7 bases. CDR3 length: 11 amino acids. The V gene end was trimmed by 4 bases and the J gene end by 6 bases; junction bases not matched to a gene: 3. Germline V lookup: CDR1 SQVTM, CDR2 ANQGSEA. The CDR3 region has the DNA TGCAGCGTTGGACAGGGTCTCGAGCAGTACTTC. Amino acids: CSVGQGLEQYF.

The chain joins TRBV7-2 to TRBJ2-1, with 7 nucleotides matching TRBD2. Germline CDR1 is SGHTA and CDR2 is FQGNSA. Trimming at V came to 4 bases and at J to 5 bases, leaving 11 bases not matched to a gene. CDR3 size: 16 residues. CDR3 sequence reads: CASSSREGRLHNEQFF. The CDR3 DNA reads TGTGCCAGCAGCTCCAGGGAGGGTAGGCTGCACAATGAGCAGTTCTTC.

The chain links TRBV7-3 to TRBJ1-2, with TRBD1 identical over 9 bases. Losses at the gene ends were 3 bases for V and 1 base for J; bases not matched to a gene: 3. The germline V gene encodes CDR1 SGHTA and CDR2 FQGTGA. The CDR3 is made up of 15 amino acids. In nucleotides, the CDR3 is TGTGCCAGCAGCTTGGGACAGGGCTATAACTATGGCTACACCTTC. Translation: CASSLGQGYNYGYTF.

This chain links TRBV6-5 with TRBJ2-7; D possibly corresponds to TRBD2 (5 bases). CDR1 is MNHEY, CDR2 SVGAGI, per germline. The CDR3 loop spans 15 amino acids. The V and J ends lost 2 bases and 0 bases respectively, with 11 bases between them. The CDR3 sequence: CASSYGSGYSYEQYF. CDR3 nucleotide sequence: TGTGCCAGCAGTTACGGGAGCGGTTACTCCTACGAGCAGTACTTC.

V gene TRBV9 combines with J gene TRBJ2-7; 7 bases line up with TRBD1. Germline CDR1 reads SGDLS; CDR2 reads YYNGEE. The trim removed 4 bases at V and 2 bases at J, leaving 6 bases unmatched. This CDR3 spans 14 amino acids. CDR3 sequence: CASSIGQDPYEQYF. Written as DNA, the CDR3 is TGTGCCAGCAGCATAGGACAGGACCCCTACGAGCAGTACTTC.

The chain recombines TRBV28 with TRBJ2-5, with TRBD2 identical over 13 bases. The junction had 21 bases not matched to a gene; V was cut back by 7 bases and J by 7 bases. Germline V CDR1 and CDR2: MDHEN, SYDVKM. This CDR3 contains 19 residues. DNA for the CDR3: TGTGCCAGCACCCCTTACGGGACTAGCGGGGTTCACGCTGGGGGGACCCAGTACTTC. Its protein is CASTPYGTSGVHAGGTQYF.

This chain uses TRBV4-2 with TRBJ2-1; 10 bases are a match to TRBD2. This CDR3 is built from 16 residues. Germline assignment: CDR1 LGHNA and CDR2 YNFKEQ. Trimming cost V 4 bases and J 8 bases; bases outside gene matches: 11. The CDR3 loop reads CASSLWASGRGDEQFF. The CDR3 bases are TGTGCCAGCAGCCTCTGGGCTAGCGGGAGAGGGGATGAGCAGTTCTTC.